Below are 9 T cell receptor beta chains sequenced from a single sample in a study of PD-1 blockade in classical Hodgkin lymphoma. Profiled with immunoSEQ multiplex PCR; TCRdb holds only in-frame clones, not every one. Among about 72,000 clones listed, 85% to 95% were seen once. Following autologous stem cell transplantation, relapse occurred in every patient, and exposure to brentuximab vedotin varied. Specimen: peripheral blood mononuclear cells (PBMCs), collected at baseline. The receptors here all came from a human donor with classical Hodgkin lymphoma.

CDR3 loop: CATAGTVYGYTF. The DNA for the CDR3 is TGTGCCACCGCCGGGACAGTATATGGCTACACCTTC. The rearrangement uses TRBV6-1 and TRBJ1-2; 7 nucleotides line up with TRBD1. Germline V gives CDR1 MNHNS, CDR2 SASEGT. The CDR3 has 12 amino acids. The ends lost 10 bases at V and 5 bases at J; junction bases unmatched: 7.

This chain uses TRBV9 with TRBJ2-2; TRBD2 matches 14 bases. Germline-derived CDR1 and CDR2 are SGDLS and YYNGEE. With V trimmed by 8 bases and J by 6 bases, 9 bases remained unmatched. This CDR3 has 16 amino acids. The CDR3 DNA reads as TGTGCCAGTAGTTATCCGGGACTAGCGGGAGCCGGGGAGCTGTTTTTT. Translation gives CASSYPGLAGAGELFF.

The J gene is TRBJ2-5, the V gene TRBV27; 8 bases line up with TRBD2. The CDR3 has 17 residues. J gave up 4 bases and V 2 bases, and 12 bases lay outside the gene matches. Germline V CDR1 and CDR2: MNHEY, SMNVEV (reference sequence). This chain's CDR3 is CASSLVRGSGAPETQYF. In DNA form, the CDR3 reads TGTGCCAGCAGTTTAGTGCGGGGTAGCGGGGCCCCAGAGACCCAGTACTTC.

This clone was recorded only once. V is TRBV7-9 and J is TRBJ2-5; possibly TRBD1 for D (6 bases). Germline V lookup: CDR1 SEHNR, CDR2 FQNEAQ (reference sequence). Between the trimmed V and J ends, which lost 2 bases and 3 bases, there was a span of 16 bases. This CDR3 region has 16 residues. In DNA, the CDR3 is TGTGCCAGCAGCTTATTGTGGGGGCCAAAGGAAGAGACCCAGTACTTC. This translates into CASSLLWGPKEETQYF.

V usage is TRBV14 and J usage is TRBJ2-1, with 11 nucleotides matching TRBD2. J lost 4 bases, V lost 4 bases, and 6 bases had no gene match. CDR1 and CDR2 (germline): SGHDN, FVKESK. The CDR3 loop spans 16 amino acids. The CDR3 region has the DNA TGTGCCAGCAGCCCGACCACTAGCGGGAGATACAATGAGCAGTTCTTC. It specifies CASSPTTSGRYNEQFF.

The V call is TRBV6-5, the J call TRBJ2-5; a weak D match, TRBD2 (5 bases). Germline CDR1 and CDR2: MNHEY and SVGAGI. There are 16 residues in the CDR3. Trimming shortened V by 4 bases and J by 3 bases, and 18 bases separated the two germline ends. The CDR3 protein is CASSSNLGAVKETQYF. CDR3 in DNA: TGTGCCAGCAGTTCCAATTTAGGAGCGGTGAAAGAGACCCAGTACTTC.

The V and J genes are TRBV6-5 and TRBJ1-3; D possibly corresponds to TRBD1 (5 bases). This CDR3 is 14 amino acids long. The germline CDR1 and CDR2 sequences are MNHEY and SVGAGI. Trimming left V 1 base short and J 7 bases short, with 11 bases between. DNA for the CDR3: TGTGCCAGCAGTTACTTAGTGGGGGGGAACACCATATATTTT. It codes for CASSYLVGGNTIYF.

This rearrangement joins TRBV27 to TRBJ2-3; 11 bases are shared with TRBD2. After removal of 6 bases from V and 6 bases from J, the junction contained 11 bases not matched to a gene. This CDR3 is 16 amino acids long. Germline assignment: CDR1 MNHEY and CDR2 SMNVEV (reference sequence). This CDR3 reads CASSHSGRVQGDTQYF. CDR3 coding DNA: TGTGCCAGCAGCCATAGCGGGAGGGTCCAGGGGGATACGCAGTATTTT.

The V call is TRBV4-2, the J call TRBJ2-5; D remains unclear. CDR3 length equals 16 residues. V gave up 2 bases and J gave up 0 bases, with 13 bases separating them. Per the germline V gene, CDR1 is LGHNA and CDR2 is YNFKEQ. This CDR3 is CASSQRVGTDQETQYF. Here the CDR3 DNA reads TGTGCCAGCAGCCAAAGGGTGGGCACAGACCAAGAGACCCAGTACTTC.